What follows are 9 T cell receptor beta chains derived from one specimen sequenced in a study of tumour-infiltrating T cells in Burkitt lymphoma. Libraries were prepared by immunoSEQ multiplex PCR; TCRdb keeps only in-frame clonotypes and omits some of them. The sample records 13,000 to 15,000 clones, more than 70% being singletons. Sequencing used tumor tissue. The receptors stem from a human donor with diffuse large B-cell lymphoma.

This clone was counted between two and nine times. The V call is TRBV7-9, the J call TRBJ2-7; either TRBD1 or TRBD2 may fit D (5 bases each). Germline loops: CDR1 SEHNR, CDR2 FQNEAQ (reference sequence). The V end was cut by 5 bases, the J end by 9 bases, with 20 bases between. The CDR3 has 14 amino acids. The CDR3 DNA is TGTGCCAGCAGCCCTCCTCAGGGACCCAGTCCGCAGTACTTC. Translating it yields CASSPPQGPSPQYF.

The gene calls are TRBV4-1 and TRBJ2-1; 8 nucleotides match TRBD2. Germline loops: CDR1 MGHRA, CDR2 YSYEKL. After removal of 0 bases from V and 7 bases from J, the junction contained 11 bases not matched to a gene. CDR3 length: 17 residues. The chain's CDR3 is CASSQDSPGRAGNEQFF. In DNA, the CDR3 is TGCGCCAGCAGCCAAGATTCCCCCGGGAGGGCTGGGAATGAGCAGTTCTTC.

This clone was seen just once. The gene calls are TRBV27 and TRBJ2-6; D call uncertain. With 5 bases removed from V and 0 bases from J, the gap between germline ends came to 8 bases. From germline, CDR1 is MNHEY and CDR2 SMNVEV (reference sequence). CDR3 length: 15 residues. CDR3 in amino acids: CASSTTASGANVLTF. CDR3 DNA sequence: TGTGCCAGCAGTACTACAGCCTCTGGGGCCAACGTCCTGACTTTC.

V usage is TRBV6-1 and J usage is TRBJ1-3, with D perhaps TRBD1 (5 bases). The V gene lost 2 bases and the J gene lost 2 bases, with 10 bases spanning the gap. CDR3 length: 15 amino acids. Germline V lookup: CDR1 MNHNS, CDR2 SASEGT. CDR3 protein: CASSEMGRAGNTIYF. Here the CDR3 DNA reads TGTGCCAGCAGTGAAATGGGCAGGGCTGGAAACACCATATATTTT.

This clone has a handful of counts. The same CDR3 arises from other DNA sequences in this sample as well. The DNA for the CDR3 is TGCGCCAGCAGCTTGGGTCGAGATACGCAGTATTTT. Its translation: CASSLGRDTQYF. The V gene is TRBV5-1, the J gene TRBJ2-3; D unclear. The germline V and J ends were trimmed by 0 bases and 5 bases, with 4 bases remaining between them. Germline V CDR1 and CDR2: SGHRS, YFSETQ. This CDR3 contains 12 residues.

This sequence joins TRBV7-2 and TRBJ2-7; TRBD2 matches at 8 bases. This CDR3 is built from 14 residues. The germline gives CDR1 SGHTA, CDR2 FQGNSA. The junction had 5 bases not matched to a gene; V was cut back by 5 bases and J by 2 bases. The CDR3 DNA reads TGTGCCAGCAGCGGGTGGCGGGAGGCCTACGAGCAGTACTTC. Translated, it gives CASSGWREAYEQYF.

The genes are TRBV10-2 and TRBJ1-1; D gene unclear. Germline V gene sequence: CDR1 WSHSY, CDR2 SAAADI. The CDR3 contains 13 residues. Trimming removed 0 bases from V and 5 bases from J, with 7 bases in between. The CDR3: CASSESPGTEAFF. Here the CDR3 DNA reads TGCGCCAGCAGTGAGTCGCCGGGGACTGAAGCTTTCTTT.

This rearrangement joins TRBV10-3 to TRBJ1-1, with unresolved D. Germline V gene sequence: CDR1 ENHRY, CDR2 SYGVKD. With 4 bases removed from V and 4 bases from J, the gap between germline ends came to 7 bases. The CDR3 runs 12 residues. The CDR3 reads CAISGSATEAFF. CDR3 in DNA: TGTGCCATCAGTGGGTCGGCCACTGAAGCTTTCTTT.

V gene TRBV11-1 combines with J gene TRBJ2-7, with D tentatively TRBD2 (5 bases). Germline lookup yields CDR1 SGHAT and CDR2 FQDESV (reference sequence). Trimming removed 1 base at V and 2 bases at J, with 9 bases between. This CDR3 region has 14 residues. In DNA form, the CDR3 reads TGTGCCAGCAGCTTAGTGGAGGATGCCTACGAGCAGTACGTC. Amino acid sequence: CASSLVEDAYEQYV.